This T cell receptor (beta chain) originates from a study of shared clonotypes between healthy human individuals. Adult Caucasians living in Nashville, Tennessee made up all of the donors. Sequencing was performed with immunoSEQ multiplex PCR; in TCRdb, only in-frame clones are kept and a portion is missing. Of 2.5 million or so clones detected, 85% to 95% appear once; the ten largest clones hold 0.13% to 0.15%. Trimming removed 5 bases at V and 3 bases at J, with 14 bases between. Germline-derived CDR1 and CDR2 are MNHEY and SMNVEV (reference sequence). This CDR3 has 14 amino acids. The sequenced material came from naive CD4+ T cells sorted from blood. As to subset: CD45RA+ positively selected. The V and J genes are TRBV27 and TRBJ2-7; D might be TRBD1 (6 bases). This sequence originates from a man in his late teens or twenties in good health. CDR3 protein: CASSRWGQSYEQYF. The CDR3 DNA reads TGTGCCAGCAGTAGATGGGGGCAAAGCTACGAGCAGTACTTC.